This T cell receptor (beta chain) stems from a study of cytomegalovirus exposure and HLA in healthy donors. TCRdb's table, derived via immunoSEQ multiplex PCR, lists solely in-frame clones and lacks some. The table has 150,000 to 200,000 clones, 75% to 90% seen once. Germline loops: CDR1 SQVTM, CDR2 ANQGSEA. Trimming pared 6 bases from V and 1 base from J, leaving 18 bases between. CDR3 length: 15 amino acids. The TCR was taken from a young man in good health and CMV-seropositive. Sequences were obtained from PBMCs. The V and J genes are TRBV29-1 and TRBJ1-2; possible D gene TRBD1, 6 bases. The CDR3: CSVSGRGGFNYGYTF. The CDR3 coding sequence is TGCAGCGTCTCTGGCAGGGGAGGGTTTAACTATGGCTACACCTTC.